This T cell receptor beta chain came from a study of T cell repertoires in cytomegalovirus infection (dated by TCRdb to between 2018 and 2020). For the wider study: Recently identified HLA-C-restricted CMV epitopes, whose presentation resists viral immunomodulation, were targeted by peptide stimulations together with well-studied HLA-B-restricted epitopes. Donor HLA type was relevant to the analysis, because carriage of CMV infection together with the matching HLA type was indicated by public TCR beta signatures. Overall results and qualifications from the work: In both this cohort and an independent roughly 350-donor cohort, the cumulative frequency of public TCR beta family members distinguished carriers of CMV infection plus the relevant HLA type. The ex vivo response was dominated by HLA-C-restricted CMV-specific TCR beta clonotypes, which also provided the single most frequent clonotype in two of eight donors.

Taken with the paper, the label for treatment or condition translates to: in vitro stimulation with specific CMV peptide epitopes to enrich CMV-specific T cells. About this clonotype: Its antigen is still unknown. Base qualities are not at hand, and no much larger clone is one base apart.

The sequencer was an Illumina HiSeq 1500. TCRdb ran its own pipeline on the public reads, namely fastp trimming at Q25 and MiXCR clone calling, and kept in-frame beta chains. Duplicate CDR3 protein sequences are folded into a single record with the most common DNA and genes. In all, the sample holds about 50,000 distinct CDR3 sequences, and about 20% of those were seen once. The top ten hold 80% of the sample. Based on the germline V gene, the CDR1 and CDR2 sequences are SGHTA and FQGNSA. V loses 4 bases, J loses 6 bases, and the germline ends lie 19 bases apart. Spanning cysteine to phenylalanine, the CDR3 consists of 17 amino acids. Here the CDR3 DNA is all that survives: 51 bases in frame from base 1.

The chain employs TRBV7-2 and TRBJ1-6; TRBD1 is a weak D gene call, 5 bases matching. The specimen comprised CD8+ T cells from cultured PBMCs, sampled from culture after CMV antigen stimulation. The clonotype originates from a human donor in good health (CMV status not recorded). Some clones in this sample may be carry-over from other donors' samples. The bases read TGTGCCAGCAGCTCCTACTTTGGGGGTAAAAGTAATTCACCCCTCCACTTT. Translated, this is CASSSYFGGKSNSPLHF.